This passage covers 8 T cell receptor beta chains from one sample sequenced in a study of technical replicates of blood from several donors. Only in-frame clones appear in the TCRdb table, and some are missing; sequencing was by immunoSEQ multiplex PCR. This table holds about 75,000 clones, 92% found once. The sample comprised T cells isolated from PBMCs. These receptors all stem from a human donor in good health.

The V call is TRBV6-6, the J call TRBJ2-2; 9 bases map to TRBD1. The CDR3 has 15 residues. Looked up from germline, CDR1 is MNHNY and CDR2 is SVGAGI (reference sequence). The V gene end was trimmed by 5 bases and the J gene end by 4 bases; junction bases not matched to a gene: 5. In DNA, the CDR3 is TGTGCCAGCAGTCCCGGGACAGGGCTCACCGGGGAGCTGTTTTTT. It encodes CASSPGTGLTGELFF.

The chain joins TRBV27 to TRBJ1-1; D is ambiguous. Trimming shortened V by 3 bases and J by 4 bases, and 12 bases separated the two germline ends. CDR3 length: 14 amino acids. CDR1 and CDR2 from the germline V gene are MNHEY and SMNVEV (reference sequence). The CDR3 region has the DNA TGTGCCAGCAGTTTGAGATTTCCGGGCACTGAAGCTTTCTTT. Protein: CASSLRFPGTEAFF.

J is TRBJ2-1 and V is TRBV14; 8 bases are a match to TRBD2. V lost 3 bases, J lost 4 bases, and 8 bases stayed unmatched. The CDR3 length is 16 residues. Germline V CDR1 and CDR2: SGHDN, FVKESK. The CDR3 DNA reads as TGTGCCAGCAGCCAGTCCCTTGGCGGGAGGTACAATGAGCAGTTCTTC. Its translation is CASSQSLGGRYNEQFF.

CDR3 region: CASSLLTGAPLLYGYTF. DNA for the CDR3: TGTGCCAGCAGTTTACTGACAGGGGCCCCTCTCTTATATGGCTACACCTTC. The V gene is TRBV27, the J gene TRBJ1-2; 8 bases fit TRBD1. Germline V CDR1 and CDR2: MNHEY, SMNVEV (reference sequence). After removal of 2 bases from V and 5 bases from J, the junction contained 13 bases not matched to a gene. This CDR3 has 17 residues.

This chain links TRBV9 with TRBJ1-1, with 10 positions matching TRBD1. CDR1 is SGDLS, CDR2 YYNGEE, per germline. Unmatched junction bases numbered 8, after V lost 4 bases and J lost 5 bases. This CDR3 has 15 residues. The CDR3 region has the DNA TGTGCCAGCAGCTCGCAGGGACAGGGGAGAACTGAAGCTTTCTTT. Its protein product is CASSSQGQGRTEAFF.

This rearrangement joins TRBV7-9 to TRBJ2-3; 7 bases are a match to TRBD2. The CDR3 consists of 15 residues. Germline values: CDR1 SEHNR, CDR2 FQNEAQ (reference sequence). The ends lost 8 bases at V and 0 bases at J; junction bases unmatched: 8. Written as DNA, the CDR3 is TGTGCCAGCGTGGATAGCGGGTCTAGCACAGATACGCAGTATTTT. Protein sequence: CASVDSGSSTDTQYF.

The J gene is TRBJ2-3, the V gene TRBV5-4; 7 positions match TRBD1. The length of the CDR3 is 16 residues. V lost 0 bases to trimming and J lost 5 bases; unmatched junction nucleotides: 9. Germline V gene lookup returns CDR1 SGHNT and CDR2 YYREEE (reference sequence). The CDR3 is CASSLAWAGGRDTQYF. DNA for the CDR3: TGTGCCAGCAGCTTGGCCTGGGCAGGGGGAAGAGATACGCAGTATTTT.

The chain couples TRBV6-5 to TRBJ2-2, with a tentative D call TRBD2 (6 bases). V was cut by 6 bases and J by 0 bases, with 8 bases left in between. From germline, CDR1 is MNHEY and CDR2 SVGAGI. The CDR3 spans 14 residues. For the CDR3, the DNA is TGTGCCAGCAGAAGGGAGGCGAACACCGGGGAGCTGTTTTTT. This translates into CASRREANTGELFF.